This TCR beta chain was recorded in a study of blood T cell repertoires in COVID-19. At the level of the study: Researchers got acute and convalescent COVID-19 samples from the United States, Italy and Spain.

With respect to this clone: Within the sample, other DNA sequences also encode this same CDR3.

V was clipped by 3 bases and J by 3 bases, with 2 bases between them. The CDR3 consists of 12 residues. From germline, CDR1 is SEHNR and CDR2 FQNEAQ (reference sequence). The repertoire was sequenced with immunoSEQ multiplex PCR; TCRdb's copy has only in-frame clones and lacks some. Of about 430,000 clones in the sample, approximately 87% were seen once. The chain combines TRBV7-9 with TRBJ1-4, with D unresolved. The TCR was taken from a woman in her twenties or thirties with acute COVID-19. The sequencing sample was made of PBMCs or T cells enriched from blood (not recorded which). The CDR3 loop reads CASSFSNEKLFF. In nucleotides, the CDR3 is TGTGCCAGCAGCTTCTCTAATGAAAAACTGTTTTTT.